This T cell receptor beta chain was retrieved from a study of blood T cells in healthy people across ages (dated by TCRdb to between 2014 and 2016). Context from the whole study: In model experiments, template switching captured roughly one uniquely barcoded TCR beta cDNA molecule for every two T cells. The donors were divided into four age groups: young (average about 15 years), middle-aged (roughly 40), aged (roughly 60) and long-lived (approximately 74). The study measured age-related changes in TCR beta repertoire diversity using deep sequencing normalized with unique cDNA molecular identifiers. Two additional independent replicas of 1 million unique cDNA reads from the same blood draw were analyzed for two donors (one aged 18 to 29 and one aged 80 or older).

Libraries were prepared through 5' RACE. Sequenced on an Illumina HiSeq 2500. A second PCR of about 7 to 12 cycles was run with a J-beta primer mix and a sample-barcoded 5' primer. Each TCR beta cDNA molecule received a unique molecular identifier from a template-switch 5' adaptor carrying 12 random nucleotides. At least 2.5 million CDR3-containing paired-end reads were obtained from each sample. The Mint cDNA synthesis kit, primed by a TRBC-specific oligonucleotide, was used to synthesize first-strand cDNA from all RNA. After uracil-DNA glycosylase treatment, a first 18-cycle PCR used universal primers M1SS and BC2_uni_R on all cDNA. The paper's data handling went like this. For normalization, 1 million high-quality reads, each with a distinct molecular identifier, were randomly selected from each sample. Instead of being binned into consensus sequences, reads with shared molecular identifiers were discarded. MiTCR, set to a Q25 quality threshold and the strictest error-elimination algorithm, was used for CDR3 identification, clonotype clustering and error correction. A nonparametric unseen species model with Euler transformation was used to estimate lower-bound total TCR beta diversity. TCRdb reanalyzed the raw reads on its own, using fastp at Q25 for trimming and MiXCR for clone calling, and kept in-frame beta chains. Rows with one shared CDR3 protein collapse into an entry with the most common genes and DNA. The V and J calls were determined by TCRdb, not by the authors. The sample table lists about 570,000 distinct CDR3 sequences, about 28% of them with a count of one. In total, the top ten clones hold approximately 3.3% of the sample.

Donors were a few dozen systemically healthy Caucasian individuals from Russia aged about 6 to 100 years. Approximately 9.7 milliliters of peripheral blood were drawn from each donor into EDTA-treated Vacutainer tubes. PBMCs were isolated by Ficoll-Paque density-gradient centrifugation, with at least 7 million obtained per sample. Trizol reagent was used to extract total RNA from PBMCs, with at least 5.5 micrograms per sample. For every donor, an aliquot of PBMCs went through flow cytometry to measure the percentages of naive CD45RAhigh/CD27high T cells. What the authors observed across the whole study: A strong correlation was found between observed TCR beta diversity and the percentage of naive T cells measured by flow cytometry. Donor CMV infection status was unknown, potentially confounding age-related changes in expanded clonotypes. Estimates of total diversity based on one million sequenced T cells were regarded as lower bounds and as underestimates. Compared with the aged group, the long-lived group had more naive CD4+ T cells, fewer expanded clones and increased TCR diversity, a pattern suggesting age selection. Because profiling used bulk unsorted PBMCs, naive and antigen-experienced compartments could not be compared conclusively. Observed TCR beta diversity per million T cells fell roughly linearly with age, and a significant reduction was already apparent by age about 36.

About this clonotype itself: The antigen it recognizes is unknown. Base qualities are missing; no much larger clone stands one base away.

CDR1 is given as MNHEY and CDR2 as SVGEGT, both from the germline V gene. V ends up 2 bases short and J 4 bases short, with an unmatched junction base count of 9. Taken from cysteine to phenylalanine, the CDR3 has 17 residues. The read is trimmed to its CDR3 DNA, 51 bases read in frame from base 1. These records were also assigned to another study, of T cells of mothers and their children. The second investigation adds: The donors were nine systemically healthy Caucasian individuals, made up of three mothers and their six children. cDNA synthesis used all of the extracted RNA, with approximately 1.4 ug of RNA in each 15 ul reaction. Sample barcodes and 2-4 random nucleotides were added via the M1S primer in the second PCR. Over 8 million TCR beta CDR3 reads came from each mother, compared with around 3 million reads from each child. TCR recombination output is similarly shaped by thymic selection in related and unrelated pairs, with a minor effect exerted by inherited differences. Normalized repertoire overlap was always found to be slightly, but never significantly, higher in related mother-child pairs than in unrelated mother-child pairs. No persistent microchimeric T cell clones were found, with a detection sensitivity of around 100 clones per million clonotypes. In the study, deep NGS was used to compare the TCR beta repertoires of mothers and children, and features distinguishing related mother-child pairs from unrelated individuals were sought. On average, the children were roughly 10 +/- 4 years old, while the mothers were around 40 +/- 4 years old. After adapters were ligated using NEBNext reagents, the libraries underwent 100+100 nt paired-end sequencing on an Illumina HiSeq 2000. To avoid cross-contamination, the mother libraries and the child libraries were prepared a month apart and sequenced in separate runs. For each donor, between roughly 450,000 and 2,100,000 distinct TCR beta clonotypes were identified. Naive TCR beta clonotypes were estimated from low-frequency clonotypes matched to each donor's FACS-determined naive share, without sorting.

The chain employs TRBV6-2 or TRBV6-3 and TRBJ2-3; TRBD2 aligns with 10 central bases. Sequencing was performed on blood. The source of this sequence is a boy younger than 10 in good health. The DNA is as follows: TGTGCCAGCAGTTACAGAGCACTAGCGGGAAGGCCAGATACGCAGTATTTT. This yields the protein CASSYRALAGRPDTQYF.